The 17 T cell receptor beta chains below come from one sample, sequenced in a study of neoadjuvant nivolumab and ipilimumab in lung cancer (dated by TCRdb to the early 2020s). The sample's time point label, in plain terms: at surgical resection after neoadjuvant nivolumab +/- ipilimumab. The library was made by the immunoSEQ multiplex PCR assay. TCRdb took over this immuneACCESS table, retaining in-frame rearrangements with V and J assigned. Such tables are incomplete; in checked studies, under half of the missing clones stem from an unresolved V gene, and the remainder is unexplained. This sample lists roughly 20,000 clones; roughly 79% were detected once. Of the sample, 9% falls within the top ten clones. This specimen consisted of tumor tissue, obtained after neoadjuvant nivolumab, alone or with ipilimumab, at or shortly before surgery. The receptors stem from an adult with non-small cell lung cancer.

This clone showed up just a few times. This chain connects TRBV18 to TRBJ2-3; D ambiguous. Germline V gene data show CDR1 as KGHSH and CDR2 as LQKENI. The CDR3 is 13 amino acids. Trimming shortened V by 0 bases and J by 4 bases, and 5 bases separated the two germline ends. The CDR3 DNA is TGTGCCAGCTCACCACCAAGTCCAGATACGCAGTATTTT. Translation gives CASSPPSPDTQYF.

The chain combines TRBV7-2 with TRBJ1-1, with D possibly matching TRBD1 (5 bases). Germline-derived CDR1 and CDR2 are SGHTA and FQGNSA. The CDR3 loop spans 13 amino acids. V was clipped by 6 bases and J by 5 bases, with 13 bases between them. DNA of the CDR3: TGTGCCAGCAGTGGGGGAAGGGAAACTGAAGCTTTCTTT. Its protein is CASSGGRETEAFF.

V is TRBV9 and J is TRBJ2-1; either TRBD1 or TRBD2 may fit D (7 bases each). Between the trimmed V and J ends, which lost 0 bases and 6 bases, there was a span of 13 bases. This CDR3 has 15 residues. Germline CDR1 SGDLS, CDR2 YYNGEE. CDR3 nucleotides: TGTGCCAGCAGCGTAGGCGCAGGGGGGGGCAATGAGCAGTTCTTC. Its protein is CASSVGAGGGNEQFF.

This sequence joins TRBV5-1 and TRBJ2-5; 13 bases match TRBD2. The trim removed 3 bases at V and 4 bases at J, leaving 6 bases unmatched. CDR3 size: 16 residues. The germline CDR1 and CDR2 sequences are SGHRS and YFSETQ. The CDR3 spells CASSSGTSGVLETQYF. The CDR3, as DNA: TGCGCCAGCAGCTCGGGGACTAGCGGGGTTTTAGAGACCCAGTACTTC.

V and J are TRBV4-3 and TRBJ2-7; TRBD2 matches at 14 bases. The CDR3 loop spans 17 amino acids. With 5 bases clipped from V and 0 bases from J, the junction kept 6 bases outside the gene matches. Per the germline V gene, CDR1 is LGHNA and CDR2 is YSLEER. The CDR3, as DNA: TGCGCCAGCAGCGCCGGGACTAGCGGGGGTAGCTCCTACGAGCAGTACTTC. The encoded protein is CASSAGTSGGSSYEQYF.

The chain uses TRBV5-1 and TRBJ1-5; D possibly corresponds to TRBD1 (6 bases). V was shortened by 2 bases and J by 5 bases, with 11 bases between the two germline ends. Germline CDR1 reads SGHRS; CDR2 reads YFSETQ. This CDR3 spans 14 amino acids. In DNA, the CDR3 is TGCGCCAGCAGCTTACAGGGAGGGGATCAGCCCCAGCATTTT. It encodes CASSLQGGDQPQHF.

V usage is TRBV7-9 and J usage is TRBJ2-1, with 9 bases aligning to TRBD2. V trimming: 9 bases; J trimming: 10 bases; junction bases outside the gene matches: 22. Germline CDR1 is SEHNR and CDR2 is FQNEAQ (reference sequence). The CDR3 totals 17 residues. CDR3 protein: CASTPVLSSSGEPEQFF. CDR3 bases: TGTGCCAGTACTCCAGTCCTGTCCTCTAGCGGGGAGCCCGAGCAGTTCTTC.

The chain joins TRBV5-1 to TRBJ2-7, with D perhaps matching TRBD1 (5 bases). This CDR3 has 14 amino acids. Deletions cut 4 bases from V and 6 bases from J, with 17 bases between. CDR1 is SGHRS and CDR2 is YFSETQ in the germline V gene. The CDR3 region is CASSVSPGSAEQYF. The CDR3 DNA reads as TGCGCCAGCAGCGTGAGTCCAGGGTCGGCCGAGCAGTACTTC.

The rearrangement uses TRBV4-3 and TRBJ2-2; maybe TRBD2 (7 bases). Trimming removed 4 bases from V and 3 bases from J, with 15 bases in between. The germline CDR1 and CDR2 sequences are LGHNA and YSLEER. This CDR3 is 16 amino acids long. CDR3 amino acids: CASSRGGGVDTGELFF. As DNA, the CDR3 is TGCGCCAGCAGCCGGGGCGGGGGCGTGGACACCGGGGAGCTGTTTTTT.

This clone was detected a few times. V usage is TRBV5-1 and J usage is TRBJ1-1, with a tentative D call TRBD1 (6 bases). Germline-derived CDR1 and CDR2 are SGHRS and YFSETQ. CDR3 length: 14 residues. Trimming shortened V by 4 bases and J by 1 base, and 11 bases separated the two germline ends. CDR3 sequence: CASSPLDRNTEAFF. CDR3 coding DNA: TGCGCCAGCAGCCCCCTGGACAGGAACACTGAAGCTTTCTTT.

The genes are TRBV9 and TRBJ1-6, with 8 bases fitting TRBD1. The V segment lost 3 bases and the J segment 8 bases; nucleotides outside the gene matches: 4. The CDR3 has 14 residues. Germline V CDR1 and CDR2: SGDLS, YYNGEE. This chain's CDR3 is CASSGTGKDSPLHF. The CDR3 DNA sequence: TGTGCCAGCAGCGGGACAGGGAAGGATTCACCCCTCCACTTT.

The chain is built from TRBV6-5 and TRBJ1-1; D not certain. Looked up from germline, CDR1 is MNHEY and CDR2 is SVGAGI. Deletions cut 4 bases from V and 9 bases from J, with 21 bases between. CDR3 size: 15 residues. CDR3 residues: CASSSRAPGKLQAFF. The CDR3 nucleotides are TGTGCCAGCAGTTCAAGGGCACCGGGAAAATTGCAAGCTTTCTTT.

About this clone itself: The junction departs from the called germline gene at one end, perhaps through a read error. The chain joins TRBV15 to TRBJ2-5, with 7 bases matching TRBD2. Per the germline V gene, CDR1 is LNHNV and CDR2 is YYDKDF (reference sequence). This CDR3 has 17 amino acids. DNA for the CDR3: TGTGCTACCAGTAGCTACCCGGGTTTGGGAGGGACAGAGACCCAGTACTTC. Translating gives CATSSYPGLGGTETQYF.

The gene calls are TRBV2 and TRBJ2-7; maybe TRBD1 (6 bases). The CDR3 has 12 residues. Germline V lookup: CDR1 SNHLY, CDR2 FYNNEI. Trimming removed 5 bases from V and 7 bases from J, with 12 bases in between. CDR3: CASSSGVGEQYF. DNA of the CDR3: TGTGCCAGCAGTTCAGGGGTTGGGGAGCAGTACTTC.

V and J are TRBV18 and TRBJ2-2, with TRBD2 as a possible D gene (5 bases). This CDR3 contains 15 residues. V was clipped by 4 bases and J by 4 bases, with 13 bases between them. The germline V gene encodes CDR1 KGHSH and CDR2 LQKENI. The CDR3 spells CASSQRQWGTGELFF. The CDR3 DNA reads as TGTGCCAGCTCACAGCGGCAGTGGGGCACCGGGGAGCTGTTTTTT. Full variable domain (rest looked up from reference TRBV18 and TRBJ2-2): NAGVMQNPRHLVRRRGQEARLRCSPMKGHSHVYWYRQLPEEGLKFMVYLQKENIIDESGMPKERFSAEFPKEGPSILRIQQVVRGDSAAYFCASSQRQWGTGELFFGEGSRLTVL.

The CDR3 reads CAISDPSLAVNTEAFF. The CDR3 region has the DNA TGTGCCATCAGTGATCCGAGTTTGGCCGTGAACACTGAAGCTTTCTTT. The chain uses TRBV10-3 and TRBJ1-1; D unresolved. Germline V gives CDR1 ENHRY, CDR2 SYGVKD. This CDR3 has 16 amino acids. Trimming pared 3 bases from V and 0 bases from J, leaving 14 bases between.

This chain links TRBV5-1 with TRBJ2-3; possible D gene TRBD2, 6 bases. This CDR3 has 14 residues. CDR1 SGHRS and CDR2 YFSETQ come from the germline V gene. Trimming took off 2 bases at V and 6 bases at J, with 13 bases between the two ends. Here the CDR3 reads CASSFGPGRDTQYF. As DNA, the CDR3 is TGCGCCAGCAGCTTTGGACCAGGGAGGGATACGCAGTATTTT.